The 18 T cell receptor beta chains below come from one sample, sequenced in a study of identical twins. One entry per CDR3 protein, called by TCRdb with MiXCR from the 5' RACE reads. The table lists 400,000 to 550,000 distinct CDR3 sequences, around an eighth of them singletons. A further study also used this sample, focusing on yellow fever vaccine responses in identical twins.

Sequenced material: CD4+ T cells sorted from blood. These receptors all come from a woman in her late teens or twenties in good health.

The rearrangement uses TRBV5-1 and TRBJ2-3; maybe TRBD1 (5 bases). Germline values: CDR1 SGHRS, CDR2 YFSETQ. This CDR3 is 13 amino acids long. Trimming left V 7 bases short and J 2 bases short, with 11 bases between. This CDR3 reads CASSGRDTDTQYF. CDR3 coding DNA: TGCGCCAGCTCGGGCAGGGACACAGATACGCAGTATTTT. Filled out from reference TRBV5-1 and TRBJ2-3, the complete variable domain reads KAGVTQTPRYLIKTRGQQVTLSCSPISGHRSVSWYQQTPGQGLQFLFEYFSETQRNKGNFPGRFSGRQFSNSRSEMNVSTLELGDSALYLCASSGRDTDTQYFGPGTRLTVL.

This sequence joins TRBV7-9 and TRBJ1-1; D gene ambiguous. Germline-derived CDR1 and CDR2 are SEHNR and FQNEAQ (reference sequence). This CDR3 has 15 amino acids. The germline V and J ends were trimmed by 2 bases and 1 base, with 11 bases remaining between them. The CDR3 nucleotides read TGTGCCAGCAGCTTAACCTGGCGGGAGAACACTGAAGCTTTCTTT. It yields the protein CASSLTWRENTEAFF.

Only a few counts were recorded for this clonotype. The V gene is TRBV14, the J gene TRBJ2-1; 12 bases align to TRBD2. This CDR3 has 18 amino acids. CDR1 and CDR2 (germline): SGHDN, FVKESK. Trimming removed 4 bases from V and 4 bases from J; junction bases left unmatched: 11. In nucleotides, the CDR3 is TGTGCCAGCAGCCCCTGGGACATCGGACTAGCGGGGTACAATGAGCAGTTCTTC. Encoded protein: CASSPWDIGLAGYNEQFF.

The chain combines TRBV20-1 with TRBJ2-2, with 7 bases fitting TRBD2. The CDR3 has 15 residues. The ends lost 6 bases at V and 7 bases at J; junction bases unmatched: 14. The V gene's germline CDR1 is DFQATT and CDR2 SNEGSKA (reference sequence). DNA of the CDR3: TGCAGTGCCCGCCCGCTAGCGGCCAATGGCGGGGAGCTGTTTTTT. Protein sequence: CSARPLAANGGELFF.

This clonotype was recorded a few times. The chain carries TRBV3-1 and TRBJ2-1; 7 bases agree with TRBD1. V gave up 8 bases and J gave up 2 bases; unmatched junction bases: 6. The CDR3 consists of 14 residues. CDR1 and CDR2 (germline): LGHDT, YNNKEL (reference sequence). CDR3 sequence (DNA): TGTGCCAGCGCAGGGACAGATGCCTACAATGAGCAGTTCTTC. Its translation is CASAGTDAYNEQFF.

The sample holds a few counts of this clonotype. J is TRBJ2-1 and V is TRBV5-6; TRBD2 aligns across 12 bases. Trimming at V came to 2 bases and at J to 3 bases, leaving 3 bases not matched to a gene. From germline, CDR1 is SGHDT and CDR2 YYEEEE. This CDR3 is 16 amino acids long. The CDR3 region has the DNA TGTGCCAGCAGCTTAAGGACTAGCGGGGTCTACAATGAGCAGTTCTTC. It encodes CASSLRTSGVYNEQFF.

The genes are TRBV4-1 and TRBJ2-1; 10 bases agree with TRBD2. V trimming: 1 base; J trimming: 4 bases; junction bases outside the gene matches: 7. This CDR3 contains 17 residues. CDR1 and CDR2 from the germline V gene are MGHRA and YSYEKL. The CDR3 DNA reads as TGCGCCAGCAGCCAAGTCTGGCAGCGGGAGGGTTACAATGAGCAGTTCTTC. Translation gives CASSQVWQREGYNEQFF.

This clonotype was seen a handful of times. This chain connects TRBV24-1 to TRBJ2-5; 14 bases agree with TRBD2. V trimming: 9 bases; J trimming: 5 bases; junction bases outside the gene matches: 4. CDR1 is KGHDR, CDR2 SFDVKD, per germline. The CDR3 is 14 residues long. The CDR3: CATGTSGSGETQYF. The CDR3, as DNA: TGTGCCACCGGGACTAGCGGGAGTGGGGAGACCCAGTACTTC.

At least ten counts were recorded for this clonotype. The chain is built from TRBV29-1 and TRBJ1-1; D is unclear. This CDR3 comprises 11 residues. Germline V CDR1 and CDR2: SQVTM, ANQGSEA. V gave up 4 bases and J gave up 7 bases, with 10 bases separating them. This CDR3 reads CSVAERNEAFF. The CDR3 DNA reads TGCAGCGTTGCTGAGCGGAATGAAGCTTTCTTT.

The rearrangement uses TRBV4-1 and TRBJ2-2; possibly TRBD2 for D (5 bases). Germline CDR1 and CDR2: MGHRA and YSYEKL. The V end lost 1 base, the J end lost 6 bases, and 15 bases lay between the germline ends. There are 16 residues in the CDR3. The DNA for the CDR3 is TGCGCCAGCAGCCAAGTTGAACTAGTTCTACCCGGGGAGCTGTTTTTT. This gives the protein CASSQVELVLPGELFF.

This clonotype was picked up many times. V gene TRBV12-3 or TRBV12-4 combines with J gene TRBJ2-1, with 8 bases fitting TRBD2. V shed 6 bases and J 0 bases; nucleotides not matched to a gene: 10. The CDR3 contains 17 residues. The CDR3, as DNA: TGTGCCAGCAGAGGAGGACTAGCTGATAACTCCTACAATGAGCAGTTCTTC. It specifies CASRGGLADNSYNEQFF.

This clonotype was observed a handful of times. This chain uses TRBV12-3 or TRBV12-4 with TRBJ2-7, with TRBD2 identical over 7 bases. This CDR3 has 14 residues. Trimming took 3 bases from V and 4 from J; bases not matched to a gene: 6. DNA of the CDR3: TGTGCCAGCAGTTTTGGTCCACTAGCGTACGAGCAGTACTTC. It specifies CASSFGPLAYEQYF.

V usage is TRBV5-1 and J usage is TRBJ2-3, with 13 bases that match TRBD2. V gave up 4 bases and J gave up 2 bases; unmatched junction bases: 4. In germline, CDR1 is SGHRS, CDR2 YFSETQ. The CDR3 loop spans 16 amino acids. The CDR3 loop reads CASSHGLAGDTDTQYF. Here the CDR3 DNA reads TGCGCCAGCAGCCACGGACTAGCGGGGGACACAGATACGCAGTATTTT.

There are a few counts of this clonotype. This chain uses TRBV29-1 with TRBJ1-1; D unclear. Germline V gene sequence: CDR1 SQVTM, CDR2 ANQGSEA. The CDR3 consists of 14 residues. V lost 4 bases and J 6 bases, leaving 18 bases between the germline ends. In DNA form, the CDR3 reads TGCAGCGTTGGGATTGGATCTCCCGGCGCTGAAGCTTTCTTT. This gives the protein CSVGIGSPGAEAFF. Looking up the rest from reference TRBV29-1 and TRBJ1-1 gives the full variable domain: SAVISQKPSRDICQRGTSLTIQCQVDSQVTMMFWYRQQPGQSLTLIATANQGSEATYESGFVIDKFPISRPNLTFSTLTVSNMSPEDSSIYLCSVGIGSPGAEAFFGQGTRLTVV.

The rearrangement uses TRBV10-3 and TRBJ2-3; 10 bases line up with TRBD2. The V segment lost 2 bases and the J segment 4 bases; nucleotides outside the gene matches: 9. CDR1 is ENHRY and CDR2 is SYGVKD in the germline V gene. The CDR3 extends over 17 amino acids. CDR3 sequence (DNA): TGTGCCATCAGTGAGCAATCTAGCGGGAGCTTTTCAGATACGCAGTATTTT. Encoded protein: CAISEQSSGSFSDTQYF.

The chain combines TRBV7-9 with TRBJ2-7; TRBD1 agrees at 10 bases. Germline assignment: CDR1 SEHNR and CDR2 FQNEAQ (reference sequence). The CDR3 spans 16 residues. Germline trimming cut 3 bases from V and 1 base from J; bases unmatched to any gene: 6. The CDR3 DNA sequence: TGTGCCAGCAGCTTGGGCCGGGACAGGGGTTCCTACGAGCAGTACTTC. This encodes CASSLGRDRGSYEQYF. The whole variable domain, filled in from reference TRBV7-9 and TRBJ2-7, reads DTGVSQNPRHKITKRGQNVTFRCDPISEHNRLYWYRQTLGQGPEFLTYFQNEAQLEKSRLLSDRFSAERPKGSFSTLEIQRTEQGDSAMYLCASSLGRDRGSYEQYFGPGTRLTVT.

This clonotype was picked up a small number of times. The V and J genes are TRBV5-1 and TRBJ2-7; 8 bases align to TRBD1. J lost 0 bases, V lost 4 bases, and 9 bases had no gene match. This CDR3 contains 16 residues. Germline CDR1 reads SGHRS; CDR2 reads YFSETQ. CDR3 nucleotide sequence: TGCGCCAGCAGCACACGCGGACAGGGAAGCTCCTACGAGCAGTACTTC. Translating gives CASSTRGQGSSYEQYF.

The genes are TRBV3-1 and TRBJ2-5; 11 bases fit TRBD2. Germline trimming cut 3 bases from V and 5 bases from J; bases unmatched to any gene: 5. The germline gives CDR1 LGHDT, CDR2 YNNKEL (reference sequence). This CDR3 contains 15 residues. CDR3 in DNA: TGTGCCAGCAGCCAGCTAGCGGGAGGTGCGGAGACCCAGTACTTC. Protein product: CASSQLAGGAETQYF.